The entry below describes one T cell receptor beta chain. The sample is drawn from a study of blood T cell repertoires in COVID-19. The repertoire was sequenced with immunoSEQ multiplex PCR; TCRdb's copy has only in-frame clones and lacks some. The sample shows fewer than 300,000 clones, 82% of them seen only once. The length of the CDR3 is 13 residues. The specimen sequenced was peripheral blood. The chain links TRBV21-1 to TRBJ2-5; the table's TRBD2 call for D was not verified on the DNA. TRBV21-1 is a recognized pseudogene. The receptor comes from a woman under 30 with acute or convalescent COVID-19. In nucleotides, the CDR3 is TGTGCCAGCAGCAAAGACCTATTGGAGACCCAGTACTTC. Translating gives CASSKDLLETQYF.